The 17 T cell receptor beta chains listed next were all sequenced from one sample in a study of cytomegalovirus exposure and HLA in healthy donors. PCR involved 60 Vbeta and 13 Jbeta primers. Profiled with immunoSEQ multiplex PCR; TCRdb holds only in-frame clones, not every one. The sample yields about 200,000 clones, 70% to 85% seen once. What was sequenced was PBMCs. The source is a boy aged 2 to 10 in good health and CMV-seronegative.

In its sample, this clone was seen a few times. V gene TRBV2 combines with J gene TRBJ1-2, with D possibly TRBD1 on 6 matching bases. V shed 4 bases and J shed 4 bases, with 13 bases lying between them. Germline V lookup: CDR1 SNHLY, CDR2 FYNNEI. The CDR3 runs to 14 residues. This CDR3 is CASSGGGLGYGYTF. CDR3 DNA sequence: TGTGCCAGCAGTGGCGGGGGGCTTGGCTATGGCTACACCTTC.

This clone showed up just a few times. The V gene is TRBV4-3, the J gene TRBJ1-1; a possible D gene is TRBD1 (5 bases). Germline V gene sequence: CDR1 LGHNA, CDR2 YSLEER. There are 15 residues in the CDR3. The ends were cut back, 0 bases at V and 5 bases at J, with 13 bases in the middle. The CDR3: CASSQDRGGGTEAFF. DNA for the CDR3: TGCGCCAGCAGCCAAGATCGTGGGGGAGGGACTGAAGCTTTCTTT.

This chain links TRBV18 with TRBJ1-2, with 10 bases aligning to TRBD1. Germline CDR1 and CDR2: KGHSH and LQKENI. The CDR3 loop spans 14 amino acids. After removal of 1 base from V and 4 bases from J, the junction contained 0 bases not matched to a gene. CDR3 sequence reads: CASSPRDRGYGYTF. The CDR3 coding sequence is TGTGCCAGCTCACCACGGGACAGGGGCTATGGCTACACCTTC.

The V gene is TRBV29-1, the J gene TRBJ2-1, with TRBD2 matching over 10 bases. This CDR3 spans 13 amino acids. The V and J ends lost 7 bases and 4 bases, in that order; junction bases with no gene match: 4. Germline V CDR1 and CDR2: SQVTM, ANQGSEA. In DNA, the CDR3 is TGCAGCGCTTTGACTAGCGGGTACAATGAGCAGTTCTTC. Residues: CSALTSGYNEQFF.

The chain has TRBV2 and TRBJ1-6, with D uncertain. The V and J ends lost 4 bases and 8 bases respectively, with 6 bases between them. CDR1 SNHLY and CDR2 FYNNEI come from the germline V gene. The CDR3 contains 12 residues. This CDR3 is CASSADDSPLHF. DNA of the CDR3: TGTGCCAGCAGTGCAGATGATTCACCCCTCCACTTT.

The CDR3 spells CASSYSEFGNTIYF. For the CDR3, the DNA is TGTGCCAGCAGCTACAGTGAATTTGGAAACACCATATATTTT. The genes are TRBV7-2 and TRBJ1-3; D is ambiguous. The CDR3 sequence is 14 residues long. The germline V gene has CDR1 SGHTA and CDR2 FQGNSA. Trimming stripped 4 bases from V and 3 bases from J, with 10 bases between.

The gene calls are TRBV9 and TRBJ2-2; D gene ambiguous. The germline V gene has CDR1 SGDLS and CDR2 YYNGEE. V lost 3 bases to trimming and J lost 5 bases, with 8 bases between them. The CDR3 is 13 residues long. The CDR3: CASSASRTGELFF. CDR3 bases: TGTGCCAGCAGCGCCTCTCGGACCGGGGAGCTGTTTTTT.

This clone appeared a few times. V is TRBV4-3 and J is TRBJ1-1, with TRBD1 as a possible D gene (5 bases). This CDR3 is 13 amino acids long. Looked up from germline, CDR1 is LGHNA and CDR2 is YSLEER. Between the trimmed V and J ends, which lost 0 bases and 6 bases, there was a span of 8 bases. Here the CDR3 DNA reads TGCGCCAGCAGCCAAGACCGGGGGGCTGAAGCTTTCTTT. Residues: CASSQDRGAEAFF.

DNA for the CDR3: TGTGCCACCAGCAGAGTGGGAGCAACTAATGAAAAACTGTTTTTT. It codes for CATSRVGATNEKLFF. This chain links TRBV15 with TRBJ1-4; D is undetermined. The CDR3 length is 15 residues. Trimming stripped 1 base from V and 0 bases from J, with 6 bases between. Germline assignment: CDR1 LNHNV and CDR2 YYDKDF (reference sequence).

V gene TRBV6-1 combines with J gene TRBJ1-1, with TRBD1 as a possible D gene (5 bases). Germline V CDR1 and CDR2: MNHNS, SASEGT. CDR3 length equals 15 residues. Trimming left V 6 bases short and J 10 bases short, with 24 bases between. For the CDR3, the DNA is TGTGCCAGCAGGGCACCGGGACGGGGGAAACGGGTAGCTTTCTTT. Its translation: CASRAPGRGKRVAFF.

The chain combines TRBV7-2 with TRBJ2-2; 12 nucleotides align to TRBD2. Losses at the gene ends were 3 bases for V and 5 bases for J; bases not matched to a gene: 1. The CDR3 sequence is 15 residues long. CDR1 is SGHTA and CDR2 is FQGNSA in the germline V gene. This CDR3 is CASSLTSGGTGELFF. The CDR3 region has the DNA TGTGCCAGCAGCTTGACTAGCGGGGGAACCGGGGAGCTGTTTTTT.

This clone was observed a handful of times. The chain combines TRBV4-2 with TRBJ2-3, with a tentative D call TRBD1 (6 bases). Trimming pared 2 bases from V and 7 bases from J, leaving 19 bases between. The CDR3 extends over 16 amino acids. Germline CDR1 reads LGHNA; CDR2 reads YNFKEQ. The CDR3 reads CASSQRFKEGVNTQYF. The DNA of the CDR3 is TGTGCCAGCAGCCAAAGGTTCAAAGAGGGGGTAAATACGCAGTATTTT.

The chain carries TRBV10-2 and TRBJ1-3, with TRBD1 as a possible D gene (5 bases). CDR3 length: 13 residues. Germline V gives CDR1 WSHSY, CDR2 SAAADI. V lost 6 bases to trimming and J lost 2 bases, with 8 bases between them. This chain's CDR3 is CASSQGAGNTIYF. The CDR3 DNA reads TGCGCCAGCAGCCAAGGGGCTGGAAACACCATATATTTT.

This clone was recorded only once. The V gene is TRBV7-3, the J gene TRBJ2-7; 12 bases match TRBD2. Germline-derived CDR1 and CDR2 are SGHTA and FQGTGA. The CDR3 is 16 amino acids. With V trimmed by 5 bases and J by 0 bases, 5 bases remained unmatched. The CDR3 here is CASSPTSGGLSYEQYF. In DNA form, the CDR3 reads TGTGCCAGCAGCCCGACTAGCGGGGGCCTCTCCTACGAGCAGTACTTC.

The chain is built from TRBV18 and TRBJ2-1; D is possibly TRBD2 (5 bases). Trimming took 4 bases from V and 9 from J, leaving 13 bases between them. The germline gives CDR1 KGHSH, CDR2 LQKENI. The CDR3 runs 13 residues. The DNA of the CDR3 is TGTGCCAGCTCACGACCAACTAGTTCTGAGCAGTTCTTC. It codes for CASSRPTSSEQFF.

The chain employs TRBV4-2 and TRBJ2-4; 7 positions match TRBD1. CDR1 is LGHNA and CDR2 is YNFKEQ in the germline V gene. This CDR3 spans 12 amino acids. V lost 11 bases and J lost 8; bases outside the gene matches: 9. The CDR3 region has the DNA TGTGCCTGTAGAAGGCAGGGGGACATTCAGTACTTC. Amino acid sequence: CACRRQGDIQYF.

J is TRBJ2-3 and V is TRBV4-1, with D perhaps TRBD2 (6 bases). V shed 4 bases and J shed 6 bases, with 11 bases lying between them. The CDR3 runs to 13 residues. Germline-derived CDR1 and CDR2 are MGHRA and YSYEKL. Here the CDR3 DNA reads TGCGCCAGCAGCCCTCGAGGGAGGGATACGCAGTATTTT. Translating gives CASSPRGRDTQYF.